Presented here are 2 T cell receptor beta chains from one specimen sequenced in a study of blood T cell repertoires in COVID-19. The assay was immunoSEQ multiplex PCR, and TCRdb's table has in-frame clones only and misses some. The sample yields under 130,000 clones, 85% seen once. Sequencing input: peripheral blood. The receptors come from a human donor in a cohort sampled during active COVID-19.

Here the CDR3 DNA reads TGTGCCTGGAGTCCTGGAAGTGGACTAAATGAAAAACTGTTTTTT. Protein sequence: CAWSPGSGLNEKLFF. The gene calls are TRBV30 and TRBJ1-4; the D is unclear. Between the trimmed V and J ends, which lost 2 bases and 5 bases, there was a span of 15 bases. The germline CDR1 and CDR2 sequences are GTSNPN and SVGIG (reference sequence). This CDR3 is 15 amino acids long.

A remark on this clone: A read error may account for a junction end that differs from germline. The chain carries TRBV28 and TRBJ2-7, with a weak D call TRBD1 (6 bases). Germline V CDR1 and CDR2: MDHEN, SYDVKM. The CDR3 sequence is 13 residues long. CDR3 sequence reads: CASEPGTQYGQYF. CDR3 in DNA: TGTGCCAGCGAGCCCGGGACACAGTACGGGCAGTACTTC.